Listed below are T cell receptor beta chains from one sample, sequenced in a study of blood T cell repertoires in COVID-19. Here immunoSEQ multiplex PCR was the method, and the copy in TCRdb shows in-frame clones only, minus some. The sample yields tens of thousands of clones, about 81% seen once. Input material: peripheral blood. These receptor sequences come from a human donor in a cohort sampled during active COVID-19. Each CDR3 is given with its conserved first and last residue. The order of the fields is J gene, D gene, V gene, clone size, CDR3 protein, CDR3 DNA. The D gene is left open where the match is weak. Clone size is stated in some rows and not others, as once, few, many or a class when expanded.

J: TRBJ2-6; D: -; V: TRBV5-1; size: -; CDR3: CASSLAGFSGANVLTF; DNA: TGCGCCAGCAGCTTGGCCGGGTTCTCTGGGGCCAACGTCCTGACTTTC
J: TRBJ2-5; D: TRBD2; V: TRBV10-3; size: once; CDR3: CAIRTSGVETQYF; DNA: TGTGCCATCAGGACTAGCGGGGTAGAGACCCAGTACTTC
J: TRBJ2-1; D: -; V: TRBV5-1; size: -; CDR3: CASSGQGGYNEQFF; DNA: TGCGCCAGCAGCGGGCAGGGGGGTTACAATGAGCAGTTCTTC
J: TRBJ2-1; D: TRBD2; V: TRBV29-1; size: -; CDR3: CSVERRLAGGHYSYNEQFF; DNA: TGCAGCGTTGAAAGGAGACTAGCGGGGGGACACTACTCCTACAATGAGCAGTTCTTC
J: TRBJ2-6; D: -; V: TRBV18; size: -; CDR3: CASSLNEFVGHLSGANVLTF; DNA: TGTGCCAGCTCACTCAACGAGTTTGTGGGGCATTTATCTGGGGCCAACGTCCTGACTTTC
J: TRBJ2-2; D: -; V: TRBV7-9; size: few; CDR3: CASSFRQAEVGELFF; DNA: TGTGCCAGCAGCTTCCGACAGGCTGAGGTCGGGGAGCTGTTTTTT
J: TRBJ2-7; D: -; V: TRBV28; size: few; CDR3: CASSPSYPGLNYEQYF; DNA: TGTGCCAGCAGTCCAAGCTACCCCGGACTTAACTACGAGCAGTACTTC
J: TRBJ2-5; D: -; V: TRBV12-5; size: -; CDR3: CASGLVLPGETQYF; DNA: TGTGCTAGTGGTTTGGTACTCCCGGGGGAGACCCAGTACTTC
J: TRBJ2-5; D: TRBD1; V: TRBV6-5; size: few; CDR3: CASSPHTGAQETQYF; DNA: TGTGCCAGCAGCCCCCACACAGGGGCCCAAGAGACCCAGTACTTC
J: TRBJ2-3; D: -; V: TRBV9; size: -; CDR3: CASSVEQGRTDTQYF; DNA: TGTGCCAGCAGCGTAGAGCAGGGAAGGACAGATACGCAGTATTTT
J: TRBJ2-7; D: TRBD1; V: TRBV5-5; size: -; CDR3: CASSKGQGVFVYEQYF; DNA: TGTGCCAGCAGCAAGGGACAGGGGGTTTTTGTCTACGAGCAGTACTTC
J: TRBJ2-7; D: TRBD1; V: TRBV7-2; size: -; CDR3: CASSWAPGQGNYEQYF; DNA: TGTGCCAGCAGCTGGGCCCCGGGACAGGGAAATTACGAGCAGTACTTC
J: TRBJ2-1; D: TRBD1; V: TRBV5-1; size: -; CDR3: CASSLGQGNEQFF; DNA: TGCGCCAGCAGCTTGGGACAGGGGAATGAGCAGTTCTTC
J: TRBJ1-1; D: -; V: TRBV5-1; size: -; CDR3: CASSWSRSANTEAFF; DNA: TGCGCCAGCAGTTGGTCGCGGAGCGCGAACACTGAAGCTTTCTTT
J: TRBJ2-2; D: -; V: TRBV15; size: once; CDR3: CATSRDPPGHRGTGELFF; DNA: TGTGCCACCAGCAGAGATCCCCCGGGACACCGGGGCACCGGGGAGCTGTTTTTT